The 26 T cell receptor beta chains below come from one sample, sequenced in a study of blood T cell repertoires in COVID-19. The table came from immunoSEQ multiplex PCR; TCRdb's copy has only in-frame clones and leaves some out. The sample has 340,000 or so clones; roughly 87% are singletons. Source material: peripheral blood. These receptors originate from a man aged 50 to 59 with active or convalescent COVID-19.

This sequence joins TRBV18 and TRBJ2-5; tentatively, D is TRBD2 (7 bases). The germline gives CDR1 KGHSH, CDR2 LQKENI. This CDR3 comprises 15 residues. V dropped 1 base and J dropped 4 bases, with 13 bases sitting between them. The CDR3 nucleotides read TGTGCCAGCTCACCACGAGGGGGGGCCCCAGAGACCCAGTACTTC. Translating it yields CASSPRGGAPETQYF.

The chain joins TRBV6-5 to TRBJ1-5; D is undetermined. CDR1 MNHEY and CDR2 SVGAGI come from the germline V gene. There are 11 residues in the CDR3. Between the trimmed V and J ends, which lost 11 bases and 5 bases, there was a span of 10 bases. In nucleotides, the CDR3 is TGTGCCTCGAGCGGAGATCAGCCCCAGCATTTT. Encoded protein: CASSGDQPQHF.

V is TRBV6-5 and J is TRBJ2-3; 7 nucleotides line up with TRBD1. CDR1 and CDR2 from the germline V gene are MNHEY and SVGAGI. This CDR3 region has 15 residues. Losses at the gene ends were 7 bases for V and 2 bases for J; bases not matched to a gene: 9. The DNA of the CDR3 is TGTGCCAGCACCCCACCGGGACAGTCCACAGATACGCAGTATTTT. Translation gives CASTPPGQSTDTQYF.

The chain links TRBV2 to TRBJ1-1; tentative D call: TRBD1 (6 bases). Germline values: CDR1 SNHLY, CDR2 FYNNEI. Trimming took 6 bases from V and 4 from J, leaving 9 bases between them. This CDR3 comprises 12 residues. In nucleotides, the CDR3 is TGTGCCAGCAGCAGGGGCTCCACTGAAGCTTTCTTT. It yields the protein CASSRGSTEAFF.

V gene TRBV9 combines with J gene TRBJ2-1, with TRBD2 matching over 15 bases. The V segment lost 1 base and the J segment 4 bases; nucleotides outside the gene matches: 15. Germline V lookup: CDR1 SGDLS, CDR2 YYNGEE. CDR3 size: 21 residues. CDR3 DNA: TGTGCCAGCAGCGTATCTCTTTCCGGGACTAGCGGGAGGACGGTTTACAATGAGCAGTTCTTC. This encodes CASSVSLSGTSGRTVYNEQFF.

V and J are TRBV6-5 and TRBJ2-1; 10 bases line up with TRBD2. The CDR3 is 15 amino acids. With 4 bases clipped from V and 6 bases from J, the junction kept 6 bases outside the gene matches. Germline CDR1 is MNHEY and CDR2 is SVGAGI. CDR3: CASSWLAGDLNEQFF. DNA for the CDR3: TGTGCCAGCAGTTGGCTAGCGGGAGATCTCAATGAGCAGTTCTTC.

The CDR3 reads CASSQEQDRTDTQYF. As DNA, the CDR3 is TGCGCCAGCAGCCAAGAGCAGGATCGCACAGATACGCAGTATTTT. The chain combines TRBV4-1 with TRBJ2-3; no clear D. The CDR3 totals 15 residues. CDR1 and CDR2 (germline): MGHRA, YSYEKL. V shed 0 bases and J shed 1 base, with 8 bases lying between them.

Written as DNA, the CDR3 is TGTGCCAGCAGTTTCAACAGGGTCTATGGCTACACCTTC. Protein: CASSFNRVYGYTF. The chain employs TRBV28 and TRBJ1-2; TRBD1 is a possible D gene (6 bases). V was pared by 3 bases and J by 4 bases, with 9 bases between. Germline V gene sequence: CDR1 MDHEN, CDR2 SYDVKM. The CDR3 has 13 residues.

The V call is TRBV5-1, the J call TRBJ1-1; 8 bases align to TRBD1. Looked up from germline, CDR1 is SGHRS and CDR2 is YFSETQ. Germline trimming cut 7 bases from V and 1 base from J; bases unmatched to any gene: 6. The CDR3 spans 14 residues. CDR3 residues: CASLTGGTNTEAFF. The CDR3 region has the DNA TGCGCCAGCCTTACAGGGGGAACGAACACTGAAGCTTTCTTT.

In this sample, this clone turned up a few times. The J gene is TRBJ2-1, the V gene TRBV29-1, with D possibly being TRBD2 (7 bases). V was shortened by 2 bases and J by 7 bases, with 21 bases between the two germline ends. Germline V gives CDR1 SQVTM, CDR2 ANQGSEA. The CDR3 runs 16 residues. The CDR3 DNA reads as TGCAGCGTTGAAAGGGGGAGCGGGACCCCGGCTAATGAGCAGTTCTTC. This codes for CSVERGSGTPANEQFF.

Here the CDR3 DNA reads TGTGCCACCCACGACTGGGTCCAAGAGACCCAGTACTTC. Translation gives CATHDWVQETQYF. The chain is built from TRBV28 and TRBJ2-5, with D unresolved. V was cut by 10 bases and J by 1 base, with 13 bases left in between. Germline values: CDR1 MDHEN, CDR2 SYDVKM. The CDR3 runs to 13 residues. Full variable domain (rest looked up from reference TRBV28 and TRBJ2-5): DVKVTQSSRYLVKRTGEKVFLECVQDMDHENMFWYRQDPGLGLRLIYFSYDVKMKEKGDIPEGYSVSREKKERFSLILESASTNQTSMYLCATHDWVQETQYFGPGTRLLVL.

This chain uses TRBV5-1 with TRBJ1-2; 7 bases agree with TRBD1. Per germline, CDR1 SGHRS and CDR2 YFSETQ. CDR3 length: 14 amino acids. V lost 4 bases to trimming and J lost 7 bases; unmatched junction nucleotides: 10. CDR3 sequence (DNA): TGCGCCAGCAGCCATCGACAGGGAAGCAGTGGCTACACCTTC. Translated: CASSHRQGSSGYTF. The entire variable domain, with the rest obtained from reference TRBV5-1 and TRBJ1-2, is as follows: KAGVTQTPRYLIKTRGQQVTLSCSPISGHRSVSWYQQTPGQGLQFLFEYFSETQRNKGNFPGRFSGRQFSNSRSEMNVSTLELGDSALYLCASSHRQGSSGYTFGSGTRLTVV.

The chain combines TRBV5-1 with TRBJ2-5; maybe TRBD2 (6 bases). There are 15 residues in the CDR3. The V and J ends lost 3 bases and 1 base respectively, with 13 bases between them. Looked up from germline, CDR1 is SGHRS and CDR2 is YFSETQ. The CDR3 loop reads CASSSNLARQETQYF. Written as DNA, the CDR3 is TGCGCCAGCAGCTCCAATCTAGCGCGCCAAGAGACCCAGTACTTC.

This clone has a handful of counts. The V gene is TRBV5-1, the J gene TRBJ2-3; tentatively, D is TRBD2 (6 bases). Germline V lookup: CDR1 SGHRS, CDR2 YFSETQ. The ends were cut back, 0 bases at V and 0 bases at J, with 8 bases in the middle. The CDR3 loop spans 15 amino acids. CDR3 region: CASSLAAGSTDTQYF. The CDR3 nucleotides read TGCGCCAGCAGCTTGGCCGCGGGGAGCACAGATACGCAGTATTTT.

The chain joins TRBV30 to TRBJ2-1; TRBD2 matches 13 bases. This CDR3 has 20 residues. The V and J ends lost 0 bases and 0 bases, in that order; junction bases with no gene match: 11. The germline V gene encodes CDR1 GTSNPN and CDR2 SVGIG (reference sequence). The CDR3 bases are TGTGCCTGGAGTGTGTGGACTAGCGGGGGCCCGAGGAGCTCCTACAATGAGCAGTTCTTC. It specifies CAWSVWTSGGPRSSYNEQFF. Based on the CDR3 plus reference TRBV30 and TRBJ2-1, the full variable domain is SQTIHQWPATLVQPVGSPLSLECTVEGTSNPNLYWYRQAAGRGLQLLFYSVGIGQISSEVPQNLSASRPQDRQFILSSKKLLLSDSGFYLCAWSVWTSGGPRSSYNEQFFGPGTRLTVL.

The chain links TRBV11-2 to TRBJ2-5; 7 positions match TRBD1. This CDR3 is built from 14 residues. Trimming cost V 3 bases and J 1 base; bases outside gene matches: 2. Germline values: CDR1 SGHAT, CDR2 FQNNGV. The CDR3 region has the DNA TGTGCCAGCAGCTTGGGACAGTTCCAAGAGACCCAGTACTTC. Amino acid sequence: CASSLGQFQETQYF.

In this sample, this clone turned up once. This sequence joins TRBV5-8 and TRBJ1-1, with 8 bases identical to TRBD1. V trimming: 0 bases; J trimming: 4 bases; junction bases outside the gene matches: 2. Germline V gene sequence: CDR1 SGHTS, CDR2 YDEGEE. This CDR3 has 14 amino acids. CDR3 bases: TGTGCCAGCAGCTTGGGACAGGGGTCCACTGAAGCTTTCTTT. Protein: CASSLGQGSTEAFF.

The rearrangement uses TRBV7-2 and TRBJ2-6, with a possible D match to TRBD2 (6 bases). The CDR3 has 18 residues. The germline gives CDR1 SGHTA, CDR2 FQGNSA. Trimming removed 0 bases from V and 2 bases from J, with 14 bases in between. CDR3 sequence reads: CASSLAEIWGAGANVLTF. The CDR3 DNA follows: TGTGCCAGCAGCTTAGCGGAGATATGGGGGGCTGGGGCCAACGTCCTGACTTTC.

The rearrangement uses TRBV6-5 and TRBJ1-1; no definite D call. With 6 bases removed from V and 1 base from J, the gap between germline ends came to 9 bases. CDR3 length: 13 amino acids. Germline CDR1 is MNHEY and CDR2 is SVGAGI. The CDR3 DNA reads as TGTGCCAGCAGGCGACATAAGAACACTGAAGCTTTCTTT. Residues: CASRRHKNTEAFF.

The V and J genes are TRBV18 and TRBJ1-4; D is ambiguous. This CDR3 contains 17 residues. Trimming took off 3 bases at V and 6 bases at J, with 20 bases between the two ends. Germline CDR1 KGHSH, CDR2 LQKENI. The CDR3 here is CASSPSNGRGADEKLFF. The CDR3 coding sequence is TGTGCCAGCTCACCTAGCAACGGGCGGGGAGCTGATGAAAAACTGTTTTTT.

The V call is TRBV6-5, the J call TRBJ1-1; no reliable D call. V dropped 7 bases and J dropped 7 bases, with 13 bases sitting between them. The CDR3 length is 12 residues. Germline assignment: CDR1 MNHEY and CDR2 SVGAGI. The chain's CDR3 is CASTPNQVEAFF. CDR3 in DNA: TGTGCCAGCACCCCGAATCAGGTTGAAGCTTTCTTT.

The genes are TRBV4-3 and TRBJ2-7; a weak D match, TRBD1 (6 bases). V gave up 1 base and J gave up 3 bases, with 13 bases separating them. This CDR3 spans 15 amino acids. Per germline, CDR1 LGHNA and CDR2 YSLEER. The CDR3 is CASSQVGTSHYEQYF. The CDR3 nucleotides read TGCGCCAGCAGCCAAGTGGGGACATCTCACTACGAGCAGTACTTC.

The chain carries TRBV27 and TRBJ1-2, with D hard to call. From germline, CDR1 is MNHEY and CDR2 SMNVEV (reference sequence). Trimming cost V 6 bases and J 2 bases, with 16 bases left between them. The CDR3 contains 15 residues. CDR3 in DNA: TGTGCCAGCAGCCTATCGGACGGAGGAAACTATGGCTACACCTTC. Translation gives CASSLSDGGNYGYTF.

This chain connects TRBV2 to TRBJ1-6; TRBD1 might be the D (5 bases). The V end was cut by 3 bases, the J end by 3 bases, with 12 bases between. The CDR3 spans 16 residues. Germline V gene data show CDR1 as SNHLY and CDR2 as FYNNEI. The CDR3 DNA is TGTGCCAGCAGTGATTGGGGCATGGGCTATAATTCACCCCTCCACTTT. Protein product: CASSDWGMGYNSPLHF.

J is TRBJ2-7 and V is TRBV11-3; D possibly corresponds to TRBD2 (6 bases). Germline V gives CDR1 SGHNT, CDR2 YENEEA. The CDR3 runs 13 residues. Deletions cut 4 bases from V and 4 bases from J, with 11 bases between. CDR3 in DNA: TGTGCCAGCAGCTCCAGAGGAGGGTACGAGCAGTACTTC. The encoded protein is CASSSRGGYEQYF.

A remark on this clone: Other DNA sequences from this sample encode an identical CDR3 as well. The chain combines TRBV28 with TRBJ1-1, with D possibly matching TRBD1 (6 bases). There are 15 residues in the CDR3. In germline, CDR1 is MDHEN, CDR2 SYDVKM. The V gene lost 2 bases and the J gene lost 1 base, with 11 bases spanning the gap. CDR3 protein: CASSLRGGANTEAFF. CDR3 nucleotide sequence: TGTGCCAGCAGTTTAAGGGGGGGCGCGAACACTGAAGCTTTCTTT.